Shown below are 26 T cell receptor beta chains from a single sample sequenced in a study of cytomegalovirus exposure and HLA in healthy donors. Primers: 60 Vbeta forward and 13 Jbeta reverse. The repertoire was sequenced with immunoSEQ multiplex PCR; TCRdb's copy has only in-frame clones and lacks some. The data show about 130,000 clones, with 8% to 9.5% seen just once and 4.5% to 7% held by the top ten. Source material: PBMCs. Every receptor here comes from a man aged 40-49 years in good health and CMV-seronegative.

The chain is built from TRBV5-4 and TRBJ1-1; 7 nucleotides align to TRBD1. The V segment lost 5 bases and the J segment 8 bases; nucleotides outside the gene matches: 6. CDR1 and CDR2 (germline): SGHNT, YYREEE (reference sequence). This CDR3 is built from 12 residues. CDR3 bases: TGTGCCAGCAGTCAGACAGGGTTCGAAGCTTTCTTT. Translation: CASSQTGFEAFF.

This clone was detected a few times. Here the CDR3 DNA reads TGCGCCAGCAGCCAAGATTGGTACCAGCGGGGTTACAATGAGCAGTTCTTC. This sequence encodes CASSQDWYQRGYNEQFF. V usage is TRBV4-1 and J usage is TRBJ2-1; 7 nucleotides align to TRBD2. The trim removed 0 bases at V and 4 bases at J, leaving 9 bases unmatched. Germline V gene data show CDR1 as MGHRA and CDR2 as YSYEKL. The CDR3 is 17 amino acids.

The sample holds a few counts of this clone. This chain connects TRBV10-2 to TRBJ2-5; D is possibly TRBD1 (6 bases). From germline, CDR1 is WSHSY and CDR2 SAAADI. The CDR3 is 13 residues long. The ends were cut back, 6 bases at V and 2 bases at J, with 10 bases in the middle. This CDR3 is CASRGTRQETQYF. The CDR3 bases are TGCGCCAGCAGGGGGACACGGCAAGAGACCCAGTACTTC.

This clone came up a few times. The V gene is TRBV11-3, the J gene TRBJ2-1, with D possibly TRBD2 on 6 matching bases. Per germline, CDR1 SGHNT and CDR2 YENEEA. V was trimmed by 9 bases and J by 4 bases, leaving 16 bases between them. CDR3 length: 14 residues. The DNA of the CDR3 is TGTGCCAGTGCTATGGGGGGATTATACAATGAGCAGTTCTTC. Encoded protein: CASAMGGLYNEQFF.

The chain combines TRBV10-1 with TRBJ1-1, with D uncertain. CDR1 and CDR2 from the germline V gene are WNHNN and SYGVQD (reference sequence). This CDR3 has 13 amino acids. Trimming took 6 bases from V and 0 from J, leaving 8 bases between them. CDR3 in amino acids: CASRWGVNTEAFF. The CDR3 region has the DNA TGCGCCAGCAGGTGGGGAGTGAACACTGAAGCTTTCTTT.

CDR3 DNA sequence: TGTGCCAGCAGCTTTAGCGCTCTCCAAGAGACCCAGTACTTC. Amino acids: CASSFSALQETQYF. The chain combines TRBV7-9 with TRBJ2-5; maybe TRBD2 (5 bases). Germline CDR1 is SEHNR and CDR2 is FQNEAQ (reference sequence). V was trimmed by 3 bases and J by 1 base, leaving 9 bases between them. The CDR3 totals 14 residues.

J is TRBJ2-7 and V is TRBV18, with a possible D match to TRBD2 (5 bases). The germline V and J ends were trimmed by 6 bases and 9 bases, with 21 bases remaining between them. From germline, CDR1 is KGHSH and CDR2 LQKENI. The CDR3 contains 14 residues. CDR3 amino acids: CASSWFSETDTQYF. The CDR3 DNA sequence: TGTGCCAGCTCGTGGTTTAGCGAAACCGACACGCAGTACTTC.

The chain couples TRBV6-1 to TRBJ2-1; TRBD2 agrees at 8 bases. Germline V gives CDR1 MNHNS, CDR2 SASEGT. Trimming removed 6 bases from V and 10 bases from J; junction bases left unmatched: 11. The CDR3 contains 14 residues. The CDR3 DNA reads TGTGCCAGCAGCCAAGGGGCTAGCGGGCTGGAGCAGTTCTTC. Amino acid sequence: CASSQGASGLEQFF.

This chain links TRBV5-1 with TRBJ1-2, with TRBD1 identical over 10 bases. Germline CDR1 is SGHRS and CDR2 is YFSETQ. The V gene end was trimmed by 3 bases and the J gene end by 6 bases; junction bases not matched to a gene: 8. The CDR3 totals 15 residues. CDR3 region: CASSSRGTGVNGYTF. For the CDR3, the DNA is TGCGCCAGCAGCTCCCGAGGGACAGGGGTAAATGGCTACACCTTC.

The chain has TRBV7-3 and TRBJ2-1; the D gene is possibly TRBD2 (6 bases). CDR3 length: 17 amino acids. Germline CDR1 is SGHTA and CDR2 is FQGTGA. Trimming took off 5 bases at V and 3 bases at J, with 20 bases between the two ends. Written as DNA, the CDR3 is TGTGCCAGCAGCCCAAATGTGGGACTGGCGGGCTACAATGAGCAGTTCTTC. Translated: CASSPNVGLAGYNEQFF.

This clone was seen a handful of times. The chain links TRBV30 to TRBJ2-1; a possible D gene is TRBD1 (6 bases). The germline V and J ends were trimmed by 5 bases and 0 bases, with 20 bases remaining between them. Per the germline V gene, CDR1 is GTSNPN and CDR2 is SVGIG (reference sequence). The CDR3 extends over 17 amino acids. The DNA of the CDR3 is TGTGCCTGGGAGGATGGGCAGGGGTTAAGCTCCTACAATGAGCAGTTCTTC. This codes for CAWEDGQGLSSYNEQFF. Together with reference TRBV30 and TRBJ2-1, the CDR3 gives the full variable domain: SQTIHQWPATLVQPVGSPLSLECTVEGTSNPNLYWYRQAAGRGLQLLFYSVGIGQISSEVPQNLSASRPQDRQFILSSKKLLLSDSGFYLCAWEDGQGLSSYNEQFFGPGTRLTVL.

This chain links TRBV7-7 with TRBJ2-2, with no clear D. Germline V gene data show CDR1 as SSHAT and CDR2 as FNYEAQ (reference sequence). Trimming removed 5 bases at V and 3 bases at J, with 7 bases between. This CDR3 is 13 amino acids long. The CDR3 coding sequence is TGTGCCAGCAGCGGTACAGACACCGGGGAGCTGTTTTTT. Its translation: CASSGTDTGELFF. Looking up the rest from reference TRBV7-7 and TRBJ2-2 gives the full variable domain: GAGVSQSPRYKVTKRGQDVTLRCDPISSHATLYWYQQALGQGPEFLTYFNYEAQPDKSGLPSDRFSAERPEGSISTLTIQRTEQRDSAMYRCASSGTDTGELFFGEGSRLTVL.

The chain links TRBV2 to TRBJ2-2; TRBD1 agrees at 11 bases. Germline CDR1 SNHLY, CDR2 FYNNEI. CDR3 length: 16 amino acids. The V gene end was trimmed by 7 bases and the J gene end by 5 bases; junction bases not matched to a gene: 9. CDR3 protein: CASTSPGTGGTGELFF. CDR3 DNA sequence: TGTGCCAGCACGAGTCCCGGGACAGGGGGAACCGGGGAGCTGTTTTTT.

This clone has only a few counts. J is TRBJ2-3 and V is TRBV28; weak D call: TRBD2 (6 bases). The CDR3 length is 15 residues. Germline V gene lookup returns CDR1 MDHEN and CDR2 SYDVKM. V shed 5 bases and J shed 0 bases, with 12 bases lying between them. CDR3: CASSPSSGSTDTQYF. For the CDR3, the DNA is TGTGCCAGCAGTCCGTCCAGCGGGAGCACAGATACGCAGTATTTT.

The chain is built from TRBV18 and TRBJ1-6, with 7 bases lining up with TRBD1. Germline-derived CDR1 and CDR2 are KGHSH and LQKENI. V shed 6 bases and J 6 bases; nucleotides not matched to a gene: 11. The CDR3 consists of 16 residues. Here the CDR3 DNA reads TGTGCCAGCTCGATAAGCCAGGACAGGTTTAATTCACCCCTCCACTTT. Translation gives CASSISQDRFNSPLHF.

The sample holds a few counts of this clone. The V call is TRBV9, the J call TRBJ2-5, with TRBD2 identical over 13 bases. V was pared by 3 bases and J by 0 bases, with 8 bases of the junction left unmatched. The CDR3 is made up of 18 amino acids. The germline V gene encodes CDR1 SGDLS and CDR2 YYNGEE. In DNA form, the CDR3 reads TGTGCCAGCAGCGCGGGACTAGCGGGGCTCCTGTACCAAGAGACCCAGTACTTC. Amino acid sequence: CASSAGLAGLLYQETQYF.

This sequence joins TRBV4-2 and TRBJ2-5, with D possibly matching TRBD1 (6 bases). CDR1 and CDR2 (germline): LGHNA, YNFKEQ. The CDR3 sequence is 13 residues long. The V end lost 4 bases, the J end lost 2 bases, and 8 bases lay between the germline ends. CDR3 residues: CASSRDRQETQYF. CDR3 DNA: TGTGCCAGCAGCCGCGACAGGCAAGAGACCCAGTACTTC.

The V gene is TRBV7-9, the J gene TRBJ2-5, with 9 bases aligning to TRBD1. The better agreement between TRBJ2-7 and the DNA end casts doubt on the J call. In germline, CDR1 is SEHNR, CDR2 FQNEAQ (reference sequence). This CDR3 has 16 amino acids. The chain's CDR3 is CASSPGHGDRVYEQYF. CDR3 nucleotide sequence: TGTGCCAGCAGCCCGGGCCATGGGGACAGGGTCTACGAGCAGTACTTC.

This sequence joins TRBV5-4 and TRBJ2-7; 7 bases agree with TRBD1. CDR1 and CDR2 from the germline V gene are SGHNT and YYREEE (reference sequence). The CDR3 totals 14 residues. J was trimmed by 0 bases and V by 3 bases; bases with no gene match: 3. CDR3 in amino acids: CASSSGDSSYEQYF. As DNA, the CDR3 is TGTGCCAGCAGCTCCGGGGACAGCTCCTACGAGCAGTACTTC.

The chain has TRBV19 and TRBJ2-2; a weak D match, TRBD1 (6 bases). CDR1 and CDR2 (germline): LNHDA, SQIVND (reference sequence). This CDR3 is 14 amino acids long. V lost 6 bases and J 5 bases, leaving 13 bases between the germline ends. The CDR3 region is CASSGTIPTGELFF. The CDR3 DNA sequence: TGTGCCAGTAGCGGGACAATTCCAACCGGGGAGCTGTTTTTT.

This clone appeared a few times. Other nucleotide sequences in the sample specify the same CDR3. The genes are TRBV5-1 and TRBJ2-1; D is undetermined. This CDR3 has 14 residues. V lost 2 bases to trimming and J lost 0 bases, with 6 bases between them. Germline V gene lookup returns CDR1 SGHRS and CDR2 YFSETQ. CDR3 region: CASSFSGSYNEQFF. CDR3 DNA sequence: TGCGCCAGCAGCTTCTCAGGCTCCTACAATGAGCAGTTCTTC.

This chain links TRBV5-4 with TRBJ2-7, with 11 bases fitting TRBD1. Germline assignment: CDR1 SGHNT and CDR2 YYREEE (reference sequence). This CDR3 has 14 amino acids. With V trimmed by 4 bases and J by 3 bases, 3 bases remained unmatched. DNA of the CDR3: TGTGCCAGCAGCCCGGGGACAGGGGGCTACGAGCAGTACTTC. Translated: CASSPGTGGYEQYF.

This clone was recorded a few times. The chain uses TRBV9 and TRBJ1-6, with TRBD1 matching over 8 bases. V trimming: 4 bases; J trimming: 7 bases; junction bases outside the gene matches: 7. The CDR3 contains 15 residues. Germline CDR1 SGDLS, CDR2 YYNGEE. The CDR3 sequence: CASSLTRQGNSPLHF. DNA for the CDR3: TGTGCCAGCAGCCTGACCCGACAGGGGAATTCACCCCTCCACTTT.

This chain connects TRBV19 to TRBJ2-4; D is perhaps TRBD2 (6 bases). Germline CDR1 and CDR2: LNHDA and SQIVND (reference sequence). The CDR3 has 14 amino acids. V gave up 2 bases and J gave up 9 bases, with 14 bases separating them. CDR3 DNA: TGTGCCAGTAGTATACCCGCGGAGGGACGCATTCAGTACTTC. It encodes CASSIPAEGRIQYF. The whole variable domain, remainder taken from reference TRBV19 and TRBJ2-4, is DGGITQSPKYLFRKEGQNVTLSCEQNLNHDAMYWYRQDPGQGLRLIYYSQIVNDFQKGDIAEGYSVSREKKESFPLTVTSAQKNPTAFYLCASSIPAEGRIQYFGAGTRLSVL.

This clone was counted between two and nine times. The rearrangement links TRBV7-2 to TRBJ2-1; D is perhaps TRBD2 (5 bases). Trimming left V 5 bases short and J 7 bases short, with 15 bases between. The CDR3 has 14 amino acids. The germline V gene encodes CDR1 SGHTA and CDR2 FQGNSA. CDR3 sequence: CASSRRGPRNEQFF. The CDR3 DNA reads TGTGCCAGCAGCCGTCGAGGGCCCCGGAATGAGCAGTTCTTC.

This sequence joins TRBV30 and TRBJ2-1; no clear D. The CDR3 covers 13 residues. Trimming took off 2 bases at V and 10 bases at J, with 15 bases between the two ends. Germline CDR1 GTSNPN, CDR2 SVGIG (reference sequence). The CDR3 nucleotides are TGTGCCTGGAGTACGACTTCCCAAAGGGAGCAGTTCTTC. Its translation: CAWSTTSQREQFF.